The entry below describes one TCR beta chain. From germline, CDR1 is KGHSH and CDR2 LQKENI. V trimming: 4 bases; J trimming: 0 bases; junction bases outside the gene matches: 6. This CDR3 contains 16 residues. Peripheral blood samples and lesional scalp punch biopsies were obtained from alopecia areata patients. This entry is derived from a study of CD8+ T cells in alopecia areata. Isolated RNA was reverse transcribed into cDNA used as the sequencing template. This table comes from immunoSEQ multiplex PCR, and its TCRdb copy is limited to in-frame clones, with some not included. The repertoire holds approximately 13,000 clones, with 55% to 70% as singletons.

The chain has TRBV18 and TRBJ1-5, with 7 bases identical to TRBD1. The sample here was skin, taken at week 0. The sequence was collected from a human donor with alopecia areata. CDR3 residues: CASSLGTEYSNQPQHF. The DNA of the CDR3 is TGTGCCAGCTCACTAGGGACAGAGTATAGCAATCAGCCCCAGCATTTT.